Sequencing of this TCR beta chain was carried out in a study of cytomegalovirus exposure and HLA in healthy donors. Study-level findings and limits: Reportedly, TCR beta sequences accurately predicted HLA-A and HLA-B alleles in most subjects. A list of 150 to 200 TCR beta chains associated with cytomegalovirus was given. Later, an analysis found that common viral pathogens appeared to be linked with several of the most significant clusters.

With 60 Vbeta and 13 Jbeta primers, the PCR was carried out. Sequencing was performed with immunoSEQ multiplex PCR; in TCRdb, only in-frame clones are kept and a portion is missing. The sample includes some 160,000 clones, over 80% of them seen just once. Germline trimming cut 0 bases from V and 6 bases from J; bases unmatched to any gene: 6. There are 16 residues in the CDR3. Germline values: CDR1 SGHTA, CDR2 FQGNSA. Details on this clone: Its antigen remains unknown.

The chain employs TRBV7-2 and TRBJ2-1; the match to TRBD2 covers 9 bases. The origin of this receptor is a woman aged 18-29 years in good health and CMV-seronegative. Sequenced sample: PBMCs. This CDR3 is CASSLAAGGLANEQFF. Here the CDR3 DNA reads TGTGCCAGCAGCTTAGCGGCGGGGGGGCTGGCCAATGAGCAGTTCTTC.